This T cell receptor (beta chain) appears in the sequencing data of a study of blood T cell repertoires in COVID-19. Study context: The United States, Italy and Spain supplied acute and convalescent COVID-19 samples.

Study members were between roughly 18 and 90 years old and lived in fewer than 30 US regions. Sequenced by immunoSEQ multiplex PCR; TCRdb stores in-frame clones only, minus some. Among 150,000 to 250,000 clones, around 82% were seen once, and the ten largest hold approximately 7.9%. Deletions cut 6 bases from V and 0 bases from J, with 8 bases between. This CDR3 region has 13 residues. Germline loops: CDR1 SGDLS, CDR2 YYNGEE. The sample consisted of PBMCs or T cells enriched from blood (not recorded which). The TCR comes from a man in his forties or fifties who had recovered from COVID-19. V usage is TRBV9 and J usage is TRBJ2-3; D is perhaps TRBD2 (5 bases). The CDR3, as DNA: TGTGCCAGCACGGAGGCTAGCACAGATACGCAGTATTTT. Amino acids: CASTEASTDTQYF.